This is a list of T cell receptor beta chains from one sample in a study of shared clonotypes between healthy human individuals. Profiling relied on immunoSEQ multiplex PCR, and the TCRdb table lists in-frame clones only, not all of them. The repertoire has about 2.3 million clones, 85% to 95% of them found once; the top ten carry 0.37%. Sequenced material: naive CD4+ T cells from PBMCs. These receptors all come from a man between 18 and 29 years old in good health. Some clones in this sample may be carry-over from other donors' samples. Each CDR3 is given with its conserved first and last residue. The D gene is left open where the match is weak. Only some rows state a clone size, as once, few, many or a class for expanded clones.

cdr3_length | d_call | clone_size | j_call | v_call | cdr3_nt | cdr3_aa
15 | TRBD1 | few | TRBJ1-1 | TRBV5-4 | TGTGCCAGCAGCAAGAGACAGGGGGCCTACACTGAAGCTTTCTTT | CASSKRQGAYTEAFF
11 | NA | few | TRBJ1-1 | TRBV20-1 | TGCAGTGCTAGAGCAAACACTGAAGCTTTCTTT | CSARANTEAFF
15 | TRBD1 | NA | TRBJ2-5 | TRBV6-1 | TGTGCCAGCAGTGATTTTGGGACAGGGGGACAGACCCAGTACTTC | CASSDFGTGGQTQYF
16 | NA | NA | TRBJ1-3 | TRBV4-1 | TGCGCCAGCAGCCACCGCCGGGACACCCGTACGGACACCATATATTTT | CASSHRRDTRTDTIYF
14 | TRBD2 | NA | TRBJ2-1 | TRBV19 | TGTGCCAGTAGTATACTAGCGGGAGGGCCGGGGCAGTTCTTC | CASSILAGGPGQFF
15 | TRBD2 | NA | TRBJ2-2 | TRBV19 | TGTGCCAGTAGTCGGACTAGCGGAAGCACCGGGGAGCTGTTTTTT | CASSRTSGSTGELFF
12 | TRBD1 | NA | TRBJ1-2 | TRBV11-1 | TGTGCCAGCAGCCGAAGGACAGGGACGGACACCTTC | CASSRRTGTDTF
14 | TRBD1 | NA | TRBJ1-4 | TRBV5-1 | TGCGCCAGCAGCCACGACAGGGAAGGGGAAAAACTGTTTTTT | CASSHDREGEKLFF
16 | TRBD2 | NA | TRBJ2-1 | TRBV27 | TGTGCCAGCAGTAGGGTTTGGACTAGCGGGAGGGGTGAGCAGTTCTTC | CASSRVWTSGRGEQFF
13 | NA | NA | TRBJ2-4 | TRBV11-2 | TGTGCCAGCAGCTTAGCTAGTGAGAACATTCAGTACTTC | CASSLASENIQYF
15 | NA | NA | TRBJ1-6 | TRBV11-1 | TGTGCCAGCAGCTTCCGCAGGCCTGGGAATTCACCCCTCCACTTT | CASSFRRPGNSPLHF
15 | NA | NA | TRBJ1-1 | TRBV5-1 | TGCGCCAGCAGCCTAGGACAGACCCCTCCGACTGAAGCTTTCTTT | CASSLGQTPPTEAFF
16 | TRBD2 | NA | TRBJ2-3 | TRBV5-1 | TGCGCCAGCAGCGTATTAGCGGGAGGGGACACAGATACGCAGTATTTT | CASSVLAGGDTDTQYF
14 | NA | NA | TRBJ2-1 | TRBV27 | TGTGCCAGCAGTTTCGTCTTCCCCAACAATGAGCAGTTCTTC | CASSFVFPNNEQFF
14 | TRBD2 | NA | TRBJ2-7 | TRBV14 | TGTGCCAGCAGCCCCCGGGGGGGGGCGGAAGAGCAGTACTTC | CASSPRGGAEEQYF
17 | NA | NA | TRBJ2-3 | TRBV5-1 | TGCGCCAGCAGCTTGGCTCCAGGGCTTGATTTGGCAGATACGCAGTATTTT | CASSLAPGLDLADTQYF
15 | TRBD1 | NA | TRBJ1-2 | TRBV6-6 | TGTGCCAGCAGTTTCGGACAGGGCCGGACGTATGGCTACACCTTC | CASSFGQGRTYGYTF
14 | NA | NA | TRBJ1-5 | TRBV19 | TGTGCCAGTAGTATAGAGGCCAGCAATCAGCCCCAGCATTTT | CASSIEASNQPQHF
15 | NA | NA | TRBJ1-5 | TRBV9 | TGTGCCAGCAGCGTAGGAGGGAGGGTTGATCAGCCCCAGCATTTT | CASSVGGRVDQPQHF
11 | NA | NA | TRBJ2-3 | TRBV20-1 | TGCAGTGCTTTGAAGGAAGATACGCAGTATTTT | CSALKEDTQYF
13 | NA | NA | TRBJ2-7 | TRBV28 | TGTGCCAGCAGTACCCAGGGGGGATACGAGCAGTACTTC | CASSTQGGYEQYF
15 | NA | NA | TRBJ2-7 | TRBV7-9 | TGTGCCAGCAGCTTACTTTCGGTTGGCGCGTTTGTCGAGTACTTC | CASSLLSVGAFVEYF
18 | NA | NA | TRBJ2-4 | TRBV4-3 | TGCGCCAGCAGCCGCTCTCCCCCGACTAGTCTAGCCAAAAACATTCAGTACTTC | CASSRSPPTSLAKNIQYF
15 | NA | NA | TRBJ1-2 | TRBV4-1 | TGCGCCAGCAGCCAAGTTACAGGCCCGGGCTATGGCTACACCTTC | CASSQVTGPGYGYTF
14 | NA | NA | TRBJ2-1 | TRBV28 | TGTGCCAGCAGCCCCCGGATGCCCTACAATGAGCAGTTCTTC | CASSPRMPYNEQFF
16 | TRBD2 | NA | TRBJ2-7 | TRBV5-4 | TGTGCCAGCAGCTTGTTGTTAGCGGGAGCTTCCTACGAGCAGTACTTC | CASSLLLAGASYEQYF
14 | TRBD1 | NA | TRBJ1-2 | TRBV30 | TGTGCCTGGAGTGAAGGGACAGGGCGGTCTGGCTACACCTTC | CAWSEGTGRSGYTF
16 | NA | NA | TRBJ2-2 | TRBV18 | TGTGCCAGCTCACCACTTGGGACAACGAACACCGGGGAGCTGTTTTTT | CASSPLGTTNTGELFF